This T cell receptor beta chain was identified in a study of cytomegalovirus exposure and HLA in healthy donors. 60 Vbeta and 13 Jbeta primers were used in PCR. Produced via immunoSEQ multiplex PCR; TCRdb's table is partial and in-frame only. Altogether about 160,000 clones are present, roughly 72% being singletons, with the ten largest covering roughly 0.99%. Notes on this clone: What it binds is unknown.

General study points: Excluded: some indistinguishable V segments such as TRBV6-2 and TRBV6-3. The authors enumerated 150 to 200 TCR beta chains as linked to cytomegalovirus. Follow-up analysis found HLA locus-dependent TCR association rates, highest for DRB1 and lowest for HLA-C.

V was trimmed by 5 bases and J by 1 base, leaving 14 bases between them. This CDR3 contains 15 residues. Per germline, CDR1 SEHNR and CDR2 FQNEAQ (reference sequence). Sequencing was carried out using PBMCs. The V call is TRBV7-9, the J call TRBJ1-1; D gene unclear. The receptor's source is a woman aged 40 to 50 in good health and CMV-seronegative. This CDR3 reads CASSPREGGNTEAFF. The DNA for the CDR3 is TGTGCCAGCAGCCCCCGGGAGGGCGGGAACACTGAAGCTTTCTTT.